This T cell receptor (beta chain) was sequenced for a study of beta chain features in type 1 diabetes. The study's findings and limits: PCR could preferentially amplify shorter templates, alike in patients and controls. The study found moderately but significantly shorter TCRB CDR3s in all four CD4+ subsets of Type 1 diabetes patients. Insertions were fewer and deletions more numerous at VDJ junctions in type 1 diabetes patients.

This clone was observed a few times. The antigen is not known. The J segment lost 3 bases and the V segment lost 0 bases, leaving 4 bases of the junction unmatched. Germline V CDR1 and CDR2: GTSNPN, SVGIG (reference sequence). This CDR3 has 14 amino acids. Every isolated RNA sample was fully reverse transcribed, so sequencing captured expressed TCRB transcripts. Sequencing used immunoSEQ multiplex PCR; TCRdb keeps in-frame clones, though not all of them. The data show approximately 15,000 clones, around two thirds seen once. Sequenced sample: Tregs from blood. This chain joins TRBV30 and TRBJ2-7; 8 bases agree with TRBD1. The TCR originated in a man aged 30 to 39 with type 1 diabetes. CDR3 in DNA: TGTGCCTGGAGTGTTGGACAGGGTCTCTACGAGCAGTACTTC. It encodes CAWSVGQGLYEQYF.